What follows is one T cell receptor (beta chain) and its context. Its cognate antigen is unknown. Trimming removed 4 bases from V and 1 base from J, with 14 bases in between. The CDR3 is made up of 15 amino acids. The germline gives CDR1 SGHRS, CDR2 YFSETQ. Patients with uncontrolled infections, other autoimmune diseases, pregnancy or lactation were excluded. Diagnostic assessment was based on clinical symptoms, serum thyroxine and TRAb, thyroid ultrasound and orbital computed tomography. TCR beta CDR3 regions were amplified from RNA. RT-PCR in the first round (using the HTBI primer set) targeted the TCR CDR3. One entry per CDR3 protein, called by TCRdb with MiXCR from the multiplex PCR reads. The top ten hold 13% of the sample, which has hundreds of thousands of distinct CDR3 sequences, under 15% seen once. The data originate from a study of T cells in Graves' hyperthyroidism and ophthalmopathy. Across the whole study: Peripheral blood specimens were obtained at initial diagnosis, prior to any treatment.

Study outcomes and limitations: Ophthalmopathy prediction by the model preceded onset by a median roughly 6 months.

The sequence was obtained from a man younger than 35 with Graves' ophthalmopathy. Sequenced: blood. The chain carries TRBV5-1 and TRBJ1-1, with D perhaps TRBD1 (5 bases). CDR3 DNA: TGCGCCAGCAGCCCCGGGGCCGCACCGAACACTGAAGCTTTCTTT. This codes for CASSPGAAPNTEAFF. Combining the CDR3 with reference TRBV5-1 and TRBJ1-1 gives the whole variable domain KAGVTQTPRYLIKTRGQQVTLSCSPISGHRSVSWYQQTPGQGLQFLFEYFSETQRNKGNFPGRFSGRQFSNSRSEMNVSTLELGDSALYLCASSPGAAPNTEAFFGQGTRLTVV.